Below are 2 T cell receptor beta chains sequenced from a single sample in a study of T-cell memory formation after mild COVID-19. TCRdb re-derived calls from the 5' RACE reads in MiXCR, one entry per CDR3 protein. The profile shows fewer than 450,000 distinct CDR3 sequences, approximately 24% of them singletons. The sequencing input was PBMCs or a T cell subset sorted from them (not recorded which). These receptors were collected from an adult woman who had mild COVID-19 (a few samples of this study predate the infection). Cell type and time point are not known.

This clonotype occurred a few times. CDR3 protein: CASSFGTSFYNEQFF. In DNA, the CDR3 is TGTGCCAGCAGCTTCGGGACTAGCTTCTACAATGAGCAGTTCTTC. The gene calls are TRBV7-9 and TRBJ2-1; 9 nucleotides agree with TRBD2. The CDR3 extends over 15 amino acids. The germline gives CDR1 SEHNR, CDR2 FQNEAQ (reference sequence). With 3 bases clipped from V and 3 bases from J, the junction kept 3 bases outside the gene matches.

The gene calls are TRBV12-3 or TRBV12-4 and TRBJ1-1; D perhaps matches TRBD1 (5 bases). The V end was cut by 6 bases, the J end by 5 bases, with 16 bases between. The CDR3 spans 14 residues. The CDR3 reads CASSQQALGTEAFF. In DNA form, the CDR3 reads TGTGCCAGCAGCCAACAGGCCCTAGGGACTGAAGCTTTCTTT.